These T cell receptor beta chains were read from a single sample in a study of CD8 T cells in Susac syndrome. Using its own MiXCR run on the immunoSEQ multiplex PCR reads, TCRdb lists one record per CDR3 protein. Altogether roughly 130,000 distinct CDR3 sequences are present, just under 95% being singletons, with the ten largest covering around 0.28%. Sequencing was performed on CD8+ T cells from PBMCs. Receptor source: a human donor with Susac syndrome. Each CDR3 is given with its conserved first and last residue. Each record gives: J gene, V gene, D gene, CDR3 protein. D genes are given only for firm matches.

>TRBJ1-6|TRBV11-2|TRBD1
CASSGRQGFKALHF
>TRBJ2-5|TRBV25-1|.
CASSPHDTQYF
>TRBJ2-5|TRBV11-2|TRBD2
CASSDLTSGGAGETQYF
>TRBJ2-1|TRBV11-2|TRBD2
CASSLQTSGGARQFF
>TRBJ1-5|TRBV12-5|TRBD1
CASGSTGVNQPQHF
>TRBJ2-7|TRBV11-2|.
CASSQRTDEQYF
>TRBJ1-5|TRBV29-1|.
CSAGAPGEPQHF
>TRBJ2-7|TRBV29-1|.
CSARQTYEQYF
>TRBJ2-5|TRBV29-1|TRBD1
CSAWTGEGETQYF
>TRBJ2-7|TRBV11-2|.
CASSLASLGPHYEQYF
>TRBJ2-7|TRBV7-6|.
CASSPLTPGPYEQYF
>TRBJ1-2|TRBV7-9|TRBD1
CASSTARDREWGYGYTF
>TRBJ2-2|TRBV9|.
CASSVGDNANTGELFF
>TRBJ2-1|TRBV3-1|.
CASSQLQGFGEQFF
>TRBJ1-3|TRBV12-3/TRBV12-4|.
CATPTGNTIYF
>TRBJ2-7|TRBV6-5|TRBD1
CASSYGAGGSGEQYF
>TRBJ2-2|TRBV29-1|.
CSVEGLGGTGELFF
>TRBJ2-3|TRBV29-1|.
CSGGAGDADTQYF
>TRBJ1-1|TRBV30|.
CAWRALRNTEAFF
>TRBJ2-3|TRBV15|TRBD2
CATSRALYTGGATDTQYF
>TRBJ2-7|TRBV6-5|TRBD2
CASRLGGDEQYF
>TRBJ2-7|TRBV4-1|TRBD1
CASSQDPGQGYEQYF
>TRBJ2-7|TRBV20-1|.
CSAMGQSSAYEQYF
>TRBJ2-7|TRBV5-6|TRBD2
CASSFWREVRDEQYF
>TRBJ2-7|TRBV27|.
CASSAGTAYEQYF
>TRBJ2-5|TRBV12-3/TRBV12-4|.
CASSLTRDIQETQYF
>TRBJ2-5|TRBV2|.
CASSEAGVQETQYF
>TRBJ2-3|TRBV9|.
CASSEDRSTDTQYF
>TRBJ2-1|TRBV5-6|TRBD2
CASSSVPTSGGSYNEQFF
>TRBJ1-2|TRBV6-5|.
CASSYAKPGYTF
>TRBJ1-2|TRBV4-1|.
CASSQDPAGDLYGYTF
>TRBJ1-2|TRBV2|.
CASSDRSAYGYTF
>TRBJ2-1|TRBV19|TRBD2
CASSIAYPGLAGEQFF
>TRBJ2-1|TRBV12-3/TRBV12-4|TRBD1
CASTTGGPYNEQFF
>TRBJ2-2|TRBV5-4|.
CASSLANTGELFF
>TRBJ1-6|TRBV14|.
CASSQEGRRGTSPLHF
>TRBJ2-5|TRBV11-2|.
CASTDRETQYF
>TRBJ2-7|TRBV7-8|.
CASSRNPLEQYF
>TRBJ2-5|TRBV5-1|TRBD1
CASSWPGQGAGQETQYF
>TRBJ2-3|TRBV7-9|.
CASSTATRGPTDTQYF
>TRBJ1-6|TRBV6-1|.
CASSEDRSENSPLHF
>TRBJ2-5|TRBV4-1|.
CASSPRQASSETQYF
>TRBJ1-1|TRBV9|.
CASSSKDGLNTEAFF
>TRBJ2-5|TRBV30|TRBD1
CAWNGQGETQYF
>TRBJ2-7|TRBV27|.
CASSPSAGWPRGYEQYF
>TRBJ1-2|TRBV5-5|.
CASRREEGALYGYTF
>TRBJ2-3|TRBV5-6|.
CASSPGSTDTQYF
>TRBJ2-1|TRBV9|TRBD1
CASSVPGTGGLARYTNEQFF